One and the same sample provided the 25 T cell receptor beta chains below, sequenced in a study of T cell changes during pregnancy in multiple sclerosis. Sequencing was performed with immunoSEQ multiplex PCR; in TCRdb, only in-frame clones are kept and a portion is missing. The sample holds around 80,000 clones, under 95% seen once. The sequencing used peripheral blood, collected before pregnancy. Receptor source: a female donor with multiple sclerosis, enrolled in a pregnancy study.

The chain uses TRBV27 and TRBJ2-7; TRBD1 might be the D (5 bases). CDR3 length: 14 residues. Trimming cost V 6 bases and J 0 bases, with 12 bases left between them. Germline CDR1 and CDR2: MNHEY and SMNVEV (reference sequence). Written as DNA, the CDR3 is TGTGCCAGCAGCCAGGGCATGGGCTCCTACGAGCAGTACTTC. Translating gives CASSQGMGSYEQYF.

This clone was recorded a few times. V usage is TRBV5-6 and J usage is TRBJ2-3; D is uncertain. This CDR3 contains 14 residues. The germline V gene encodes CDR1 SGHDT and CDR2 YYEEEE. Trimming left V 2 bases short and J 11 bases short, with 18 bases between. The CDR3 protein is CASSFTDVKTRQYF. CDR3 in DNA: TGTGCCAGCAGCTTCACAGACGTTAAAACCAGGCAGTATTTT.

The chain recombines TRBV27 with TRBJ1-1; D perhaps matches TRBD1 (6 bases). Per the germline V gene, CDR1 is MNHEY and CDR2 is SMNVEV (reference sequence). This CDR3 comprises 14 residues. Trimming took off 5 bases at V and 2 bases at J, with 12 bases between the two ends. The DNA of the CDR3 is TGTGCCAGCAGTCCCCTCAGGGGAAACACTGAAGCTTTCTTT. This encodes CASSPLRGNTEAFF.

The gene calls are TRBV27 and TRBJ2-7, with unresolved D. The CDR3 has 16 amino acids. From germline, CDR1 is MNHEY and CDR2 SMNVEV (reference sequence). V was pared by 4 bases and J by 3 bases, with 19 bases between. The CDR3 is CASSSRQALLNYEQYF. The CDR3, as DNA: TGTGCCAGCAGTTCCCGGCAGGCCTTACTTAACTACGAGCAGTACTTC.

V usage is TRBV11-2 and J usage is TRBJ2-3; no clear D gene. This CDR3 spans 12 amino acids. Germline V gene sequence: CDR1 SGHAT, CDR2 FQNNGV. The V and J ends lost 1 base and 4 bases respectively, with 3 bases between them. DNA for the CDR3: TGTGCCAGCAGCTTAGGGCCAGATACGCAGTATTTT. Amino acids: CASSLGPDTQYF.

V usage is TRBV11-3 and J usage is TRBJ2-5, with a possible D match to TRBD2 (6 bases). The CDR3 runs to 12 residues. Per germline, CDR1 SGHNT and CDR2 YENEEA. V was trimmed by 5 bases and J by 3 bases, leaving 7 bases between them. CDR3 sequence: CASSRGEETQYF. For the CDR3, the DNA is TGTGCCAGCAGCCGCGGGGAAGAGACCCAGTACTTC.

The CDR3 nucleotides are TGTGCCACCAGCAGAGGGGGTCCACAGGGCCTAGAGGACTATGGCTACACCTTC. Amino acids: CATSRGGPQGLEDYGYTF. The chain links TRBV15 to TRBJ1-2, with a tentative D call TRBD1 (6 bases). CDR3 length equals 18 residues. Per the germline V gene, CDR1 is LNHNV and CDR2 is YYDKDF (reference sequence). V was pared by 1 base and J by 3 bases, with 21 bases between.

This rearrangement joins TRBV5-1 to TRBJ1-3; no definite D call. Trimming removed 0 bases from V and 4 bases from J, with 14 bases in between. There are 16 residues in the CDR3. Per germline, CDR1 SGHRS and CDR2 YFSETQ. CDR3 DNA: TGCGCCAGCAGCTTGGCGACAAGTGGAACAGGAAACACCATATATTTT. It translates to CASSLATSGTGNTIYF.

In the case of this clone: One junction end does not reproduce the germline sequence, and a read error may be involved. CDR3 amino acids: CASSPRTGTGGALGNF. CDR3 sequence (DNA): TGTGCCAGCAGCCCCCGGACCGGGACAGGGGGCGCGTTAGGAAACTTC. The chain has TRBV5-5 and TRBJ2-4; 12 nucleotides agree with TRBD1. This CDR3 is built from 16 residues. Germline CDR1 and CDR2: SGHKS and YYEKEE (reference sequence).

This clone showed up just once. This chain connects TRBV1 to TRBJ2-3; the DNA was not compared with TRBD2, the D call given in the table. TRBV1 is deemed a pseudogene. The length of the CDR3 is 17 residues. The CDR3: CTSSQELAGRSTDTQYF. The CDR3 DNA reads TGCACCAGCAGCCAAGAGTTAGCGGGTCGAAGCACAGATACGCAGTATTTT.

The chain couples TRBV27 to TRBJ2-1; 7 bases agree with TRBD2. Trimming took 5 bases from V and 6 from J; bases not matched to a gene: 7. The CDR3 has 14 residues. Germline values: CDR1 MNHEY, CDR2 SMNVEV (reference sequence). CDR3 protein: CASSPKASGNEQFF. In DNA form, the CDR3 reads TGTGCCAGCAGTCCGAAAGCTAGCGGCAATGAGCAGTTCTTC.

The rearrangement uses TRBV28 and TRBJ2-7; 7 nucleotides line up with TRBD1. The CDR3 runs 14 residues. V lost 5 bases and J lost 3; bases outside the gene matches: 7. CDR1 is MDHEN, CDR2 SYDVKM, per germline. In DNA form, the CDR3 reads TGTGCCAGCAGTCCCACAGGGGAAGGCTACGAGCAGTACTTC. Protein product: CASSPTGEGYEQYF.

The V gene is TRBV7-9, the J gene TRBJ2-5; TRBD2 is a possible D gene (6 bases). The CDR3 has 12 residues. Trimming took off 7 bases at V and 11 bases at J, with 17 bases between the two ends. Per germline, CDR1 SEHNR and CDR2 FQNEAQ (reference sequence). DNA of the CDR3: TGTGCCAGCATCTCTCCCGTCGGGGGTCAGTACTTC. Protein product: CASISPVGGQYF.

V gene TRBV28 combines with J gene TRBJ2-3; 16 nucleotides align to TRBD2. V shed 7 bases and J 6 bases; nucleotides not matched to a gene: 10. The CDR3 totals 17 residues. Germline V lookup: CDR1 MDHEN, CDR2 SYDVKM. CDR3 protein: CASIPWGLAGGPDTQYF. The CDR3 DNA is TGTGCCAGCATACCTTGGGGACTAGCGGGAGGGCCTGATACGCAGTATTTT.

The chain carries TRBV6-6 and TRBJ2-7; TRBD2 might be the D (6 bases). Trimming removed 6 bases at V and 7 bases at J, with 13 bases between. The CDR3 spans 12 residues. Per the germline V gene, CDR1 is MNHNY and CDR2 is SVGAGI (reference sequence). The chain's CDR3 is CASSIAGTEQYF. The DNA of the CDR3 is TGTGCCAGCAGCATCGCCGGGACTGAGCAGTACTTC.

This clone was recorded only once. V is TRBV6-1 and J is TRBJ1-2; TRBD1 matches at 7 bases. Trimming removed 0 bases from V and 5 bases from J; junction bases left unmatched: 3. The CDR3 length is 14 residues. Germline-derived CDR1 and CDR2 are MNHNS and SASEGT. The CDR3 nucleotides read TGTGCCAGCAGTGAAGCACAGGGGAGGTATGGCTACACCTTC. As protein: CASSEAQGRYGYTF.

The V call is TRBV27, the J call TRBJ1-5; possibly TRBD1 for D (6 bases). This CDR3 has 14 amino acids. CDR1 is MNHEY, CDR2 SMNVEV, per germline (reference sequence). Trimming removed 6 bases from V and 3 bases from J, with 12 bases in between. The CDR3 bases are TGTGCCAGCAGGAATACAGGGTTCAATCAGCCCCAGCATTTT. Its protein product is CASRNTGFNQPQHF.

The CDR3 nucleotides read TGTGCCACCAGCTTGGACAGGGCTTACACCATATATTTT. The encoded protein is CATSLDRAYTIYF. The gene calls are TRBV15 and TRBJ1-3, with 8 bases that match TRBD1. The CDR3 consists of 13 residues. CDR1 is LNHNV, CDR2 YYDKDF, per germline (reference sequence). V trimming: 5 bases; J trimming: 8 bases; junction bases outside the gene matches: 5.

The chain employs TRBV28 and TRBJ2-3; D may be TRBD2 (5 bases). With 3 bases removed from V and 2 bases from J, the gap between germline ends came to 12 bases. The CDR3 has 15 amino acids. CDR1 is MDHEN and CDR2 is SYDVKM in the germline V gene. For the CDR3, the DNA is TGTGCCAGCAGTTTTGCGGGCGCCCTCACAGATACGCAGTATTTT. Its protein product is CASSFAGALTDTQYF. Full variable domain (rest looked up from reference TRBV28 and TRBJ2-3): DVKVTQSSRYLVKRTGEKVFLECVQDMDHENMFWYRQDPGLGLRLIYFSYDVKMKEKGDIPEGYSVSREKKERFSLILESASTNQTSMYLCASSFAGALTDTQYFGPGTRLTVL.

V usage is TRBV7-6 and J usage is TRBJ2-7; D gene uncertain. V dropped 5 bases and J dropped 2 bases, with 10 bases sitting between them. Germline CDR1 and CDR2: SGHVS and FNYEAQ. The CDR3 is 13 amino acids. Here the CDR3 DNA reads TGTGCCAGCAGCGGTCCCGGTACCTACGAGCAGTACTTC. Protein sequence: CASSGPGTYEQYF.

V is TRBV4-1 and J is TRBJ2-2; D gene uncertain. The V gene's germline CDR1 is MGHRA and CDR2 YSYEKL. Between the trimmed V and J ends, which lost 0 bases and 9 bases, there was a span of 11 bases. The length of the CDR3 is 14 residues. CDR3 loop: CASSQDLSFRELFF. The CDR3 region has the DNA TGCGCCAGCAGCCAAGATTTGAGTTTCCGGGAGCTGTTTTTT.

The chain recombines TRBV27 with TRBJ1-4; no clear D. The V end was cut by 4 bases, the J end by 4 bases, with 13 bases between. The CDR3 sequence is 15 residues long. The germline V gene encodes CDR1 MNHEY and CDR2 SMNVEV (reference sequence). CDR3 protein: CASSSGGEGNEKLFF. For the CDR3, the DNA is TGTGCCAGCAGTTCTGGCGGGGAGGGTAATGAAAAACTGTTTTTT.

CDR3 protein: CASSLYGELFF. CDR3 bases: TGTGCCAGCAGCCTTTACGGGGAGCTGTTTTTT. This chain links TRBV14 with TRBJ2-2; no definite D call. CDR1 and CDR2 from the germline V gene are SGHDN and FVKESK. Trimming removed 4 bases at V and 7 bases at J, with 4 bases between. This CDR3 region has 11 residues.

The J gene is TRBJ2-3, the V gene TRBV6-6; perhaps TRBD1 as D (6 bases). The CDR3 length is 15 residues. Trimming took 2 bases from V and 1 from J, leaving 10 bases between them. CDR1 and CDR2 (germline): MNHNY, SVGAGI (reference sequence). CDR3 loop: CASSYQGSRTDTQYF. The CDR3 bases are TGTGCCAGCAGTTACCAGGGGTCCCGCACAGATACGCAGTATTTT.

This clone appeared once. This chain uses TRBV18 with TRBJ1-3; the D gene is possibly TRBD1 (5 bases). This CDR3 comprises 17 residues. From germline, CDR1 is KGHSH and CDR2 LQKENI. The germline V and J ends were trimmed by 0 bases and 0 bases, with 12 bases remaining between them. The CDR3 loop reads CASSPPGGIDSGNTIYF. The DNA for the CDR3 is TGTGCCAGCTCACCACCGGGGGGGATCGACTCTGGAAACACCATATATTTT.